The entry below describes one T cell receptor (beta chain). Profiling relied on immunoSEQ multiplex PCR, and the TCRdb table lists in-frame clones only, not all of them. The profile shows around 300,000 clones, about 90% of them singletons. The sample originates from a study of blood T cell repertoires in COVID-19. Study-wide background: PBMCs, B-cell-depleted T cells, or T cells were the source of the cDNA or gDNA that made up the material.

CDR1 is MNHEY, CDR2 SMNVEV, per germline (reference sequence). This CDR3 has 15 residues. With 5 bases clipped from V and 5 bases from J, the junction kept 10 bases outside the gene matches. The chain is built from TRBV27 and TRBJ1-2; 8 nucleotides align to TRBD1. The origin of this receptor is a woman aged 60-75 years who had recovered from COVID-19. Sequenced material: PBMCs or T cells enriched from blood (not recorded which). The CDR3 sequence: CASSARQGAIYGYTF. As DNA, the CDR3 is TGTGCCAGCAGTGCTCGGCAGGGGGCCATATATGGCTACACCTTC.